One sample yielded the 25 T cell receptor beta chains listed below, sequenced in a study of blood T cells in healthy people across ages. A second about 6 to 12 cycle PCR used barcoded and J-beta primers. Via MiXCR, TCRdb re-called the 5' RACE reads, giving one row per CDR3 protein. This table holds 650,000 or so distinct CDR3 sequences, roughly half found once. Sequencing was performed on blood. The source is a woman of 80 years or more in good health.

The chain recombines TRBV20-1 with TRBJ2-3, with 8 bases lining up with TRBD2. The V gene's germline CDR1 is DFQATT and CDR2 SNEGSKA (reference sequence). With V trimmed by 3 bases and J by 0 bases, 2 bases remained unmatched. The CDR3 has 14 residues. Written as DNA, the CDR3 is TGCAGTGCTAGGACTAGCGTAAGCACAGATACGCAGTATTTT. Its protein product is CSARTSVSTDTQYF.

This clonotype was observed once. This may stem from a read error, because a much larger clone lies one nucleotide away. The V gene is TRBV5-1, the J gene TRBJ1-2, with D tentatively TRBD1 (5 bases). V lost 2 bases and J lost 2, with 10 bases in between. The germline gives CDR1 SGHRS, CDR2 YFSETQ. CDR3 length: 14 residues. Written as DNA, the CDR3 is TGCGCCAGCAGCTTTGGACGGGGGAACTATGGCTACACCTTC. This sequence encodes CASSFGRGNYGYTF.

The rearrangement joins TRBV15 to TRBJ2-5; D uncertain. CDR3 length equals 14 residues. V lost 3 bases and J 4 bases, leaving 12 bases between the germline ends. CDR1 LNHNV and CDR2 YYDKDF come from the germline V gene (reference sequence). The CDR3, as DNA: TGTGCCACCAGCAGGTCCCCAGGACGAGAGACCCAGTACTTC. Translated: CATSRSPGRETQYF.

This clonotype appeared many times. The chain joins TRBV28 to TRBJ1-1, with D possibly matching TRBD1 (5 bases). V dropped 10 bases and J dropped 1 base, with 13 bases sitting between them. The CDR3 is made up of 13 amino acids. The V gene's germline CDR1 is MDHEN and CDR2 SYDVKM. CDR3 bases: TGTGCCACCACGGGACGGACGAACACTGAAGCTTTCTTT. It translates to CATTGRTNTEAFF. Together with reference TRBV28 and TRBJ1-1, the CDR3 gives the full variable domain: DVKVTQSSRYLVKRTGEKVFLECVQDMDHENMFWYRQDPGLGLRLIYFSYDVKMKEKGDIPEGYSVSREKKERFSLILESASTNQTSMYLCATTGRTNTEAFFGQGTRLTVV.

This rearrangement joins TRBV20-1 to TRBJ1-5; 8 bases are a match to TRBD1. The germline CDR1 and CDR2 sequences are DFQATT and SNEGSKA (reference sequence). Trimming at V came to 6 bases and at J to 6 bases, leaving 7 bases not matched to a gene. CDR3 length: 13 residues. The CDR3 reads CSAADRGGQPQHF. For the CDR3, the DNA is TGCAGTGCCGCAGACAGGGGCGGTCAGCCCCAGCATTTT.

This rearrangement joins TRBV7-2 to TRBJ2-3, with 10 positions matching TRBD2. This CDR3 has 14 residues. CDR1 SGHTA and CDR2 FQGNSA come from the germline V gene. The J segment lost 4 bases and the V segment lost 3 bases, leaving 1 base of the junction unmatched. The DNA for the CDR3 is TGTGCCAGCAGCTTTCTAGCGGGGGCAGATACGCAGTATTTT. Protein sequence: CASSFLAGADTQYF.

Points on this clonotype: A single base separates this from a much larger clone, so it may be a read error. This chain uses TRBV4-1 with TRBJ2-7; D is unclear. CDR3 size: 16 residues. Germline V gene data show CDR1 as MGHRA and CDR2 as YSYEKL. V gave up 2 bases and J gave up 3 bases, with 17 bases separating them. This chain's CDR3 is CASSQFPASGLYEQYF. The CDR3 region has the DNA TGCGCCAGCAGCCAATTCCCGGCAAGTGGGCTCTACGAGCAGTACTTC.

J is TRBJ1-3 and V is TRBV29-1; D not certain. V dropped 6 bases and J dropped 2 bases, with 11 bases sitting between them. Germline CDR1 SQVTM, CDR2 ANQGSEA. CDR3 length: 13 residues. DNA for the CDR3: TGCAGCGTCGGAGGTAACGCTGGAAACACCATATATTTT. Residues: CSVGGNAGNTIYF. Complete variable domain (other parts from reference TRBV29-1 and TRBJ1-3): SAVISQKPSRDICQRGTSLTIQCQVDSQVTMMFWYRQQPGQSLTLIATANQGSEATYESGFVIDKFPISRPNLTFSTLTVSNMSPEDSSIYLCSVGGNAGNTIYFGEGSWLTVV.

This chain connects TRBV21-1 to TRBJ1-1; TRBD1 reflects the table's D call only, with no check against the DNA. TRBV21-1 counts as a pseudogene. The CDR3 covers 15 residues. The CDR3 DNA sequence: TGTGCCAGCAGCAAAGACCTGGGGGACAACACTGAAGCTTTCTTT. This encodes CASSKDLGDNTEAFF.

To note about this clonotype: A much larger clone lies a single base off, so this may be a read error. This CDR3 is CSASQYYGYTF. CDR3 nucleotide sequence: TGCAGTGCTAGCCAGTACTATGGCTACACCTTC. The chain is built from TRBV20-1 and TRBJ1-2; D call uncertain. CDR3 size: 11 residues. With 3 bases removed from V and 3 bases from J, the gap between germline ends came to 5 bases. Germline V gene data show CDR1 as DFQATT and CDR2 as SNEGSKA (reference sequence).

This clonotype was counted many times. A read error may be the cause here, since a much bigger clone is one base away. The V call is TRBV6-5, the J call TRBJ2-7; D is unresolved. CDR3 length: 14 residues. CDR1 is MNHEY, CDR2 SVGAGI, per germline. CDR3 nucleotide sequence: TGTGCCAGCAGTGACTCCACTGGCCCGATCGAGCAGTACTTC. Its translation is CASSDSTGPIEQYF.

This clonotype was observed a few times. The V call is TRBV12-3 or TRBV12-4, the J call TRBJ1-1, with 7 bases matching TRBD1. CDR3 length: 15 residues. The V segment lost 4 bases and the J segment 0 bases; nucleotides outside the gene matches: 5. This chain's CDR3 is CASSYDRAMNTEAFF. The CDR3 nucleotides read TGTGCCAGCAGTTACGACAGGGCTATGAACACTGAAGCTTTCTTT.

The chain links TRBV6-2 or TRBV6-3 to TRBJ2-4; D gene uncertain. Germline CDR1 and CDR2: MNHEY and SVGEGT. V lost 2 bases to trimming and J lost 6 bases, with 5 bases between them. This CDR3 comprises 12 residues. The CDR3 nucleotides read TGTGCCAGCAGTTACAAAAGAAACATTCAGTACTTC. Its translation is CASSYKRNIQYF.

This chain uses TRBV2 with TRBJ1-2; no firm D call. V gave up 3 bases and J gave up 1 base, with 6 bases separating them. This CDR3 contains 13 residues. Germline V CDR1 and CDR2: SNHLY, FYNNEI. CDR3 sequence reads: CASSETINYGYTF. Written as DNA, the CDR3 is TGTGCCAGCAGTGAGACCATTAACTATGGCTACACCTTC.

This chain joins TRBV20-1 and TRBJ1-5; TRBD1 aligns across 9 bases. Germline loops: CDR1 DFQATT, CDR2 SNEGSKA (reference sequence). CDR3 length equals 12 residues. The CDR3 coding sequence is TGCAGCGCCGGGACAGGGCATCAGCCCCAGCATTTT. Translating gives CSAGTGHQPQHF.

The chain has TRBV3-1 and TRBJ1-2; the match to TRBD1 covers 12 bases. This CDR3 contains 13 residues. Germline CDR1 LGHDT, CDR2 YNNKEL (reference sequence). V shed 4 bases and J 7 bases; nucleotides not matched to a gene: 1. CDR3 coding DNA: TGTGCCAGCAGCCGGGACAGGGGGCTTGGCTACACCTTC. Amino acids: CASSRDRGLGYTF.

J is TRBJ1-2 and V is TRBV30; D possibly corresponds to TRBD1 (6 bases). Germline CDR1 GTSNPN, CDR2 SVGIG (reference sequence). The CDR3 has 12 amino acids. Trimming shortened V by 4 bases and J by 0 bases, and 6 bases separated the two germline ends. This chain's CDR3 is CAWNRANYGYTF. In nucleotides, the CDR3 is TGTGCCTGGAACAGGGCTAACTATGGCTACACCTTC. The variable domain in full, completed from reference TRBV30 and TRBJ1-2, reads SQTIHQWPATLVQPVGSPLSLECTVEGTSNPNLYWYRQAAGRGLQLLFYSVGIGQISSEVPQNLSASRPQDRQFILSSKKLLLSDSGFYLCAWNRANYGYTFGSGTRLTVV.

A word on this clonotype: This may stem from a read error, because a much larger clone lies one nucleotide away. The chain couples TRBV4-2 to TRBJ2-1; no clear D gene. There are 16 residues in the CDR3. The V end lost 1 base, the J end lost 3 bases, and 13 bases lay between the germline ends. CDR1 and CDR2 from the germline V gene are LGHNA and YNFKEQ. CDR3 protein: CASSQGEGENYNEQFF. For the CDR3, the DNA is TGTGCCAGCAGCCAAGGGGAAGGAGAGAACTACAATGAGCAGTTCTTC.

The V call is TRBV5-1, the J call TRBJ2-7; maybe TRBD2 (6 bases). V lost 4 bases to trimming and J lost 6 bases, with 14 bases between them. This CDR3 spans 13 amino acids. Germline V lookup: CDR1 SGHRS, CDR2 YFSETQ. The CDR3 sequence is CASSGRTGGEQYF. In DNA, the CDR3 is TGCGCCAGCAGCGGGAGGACTGGCGGCGAGCAGTACTTC. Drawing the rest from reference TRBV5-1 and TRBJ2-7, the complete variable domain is KAGVTQTPRYLIKTRGQQVTLSCSPISGHRSVSWYQQTPGQGLQFLFEYFSETQRNKGNFPGRFSGRQFSNSRSEMNVSTLELGDSALYLCASSGRTGGEQYFGPGTRLTVT.

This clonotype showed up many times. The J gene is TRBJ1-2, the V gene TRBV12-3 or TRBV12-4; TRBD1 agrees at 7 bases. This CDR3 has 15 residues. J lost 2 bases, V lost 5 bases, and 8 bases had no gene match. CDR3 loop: CASSRHQGGNYGYTF. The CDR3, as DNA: TGTGCCAGCAGTCGCCATCAGGGGGGAAACTATGGCTACACCTTC.

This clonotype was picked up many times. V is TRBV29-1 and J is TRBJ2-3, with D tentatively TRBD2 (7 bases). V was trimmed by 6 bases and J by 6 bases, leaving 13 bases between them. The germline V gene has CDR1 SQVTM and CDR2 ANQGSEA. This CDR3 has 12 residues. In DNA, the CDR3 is TGCAGCGTAGGGGGGGCCGGGGATACGCAGTATTTT. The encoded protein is CSVGGAGDTQYF.

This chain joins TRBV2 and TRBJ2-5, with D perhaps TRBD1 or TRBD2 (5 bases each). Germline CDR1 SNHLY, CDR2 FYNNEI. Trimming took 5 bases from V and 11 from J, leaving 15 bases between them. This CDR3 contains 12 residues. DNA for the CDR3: TGTGCCAGCAGTCAACGGGGCTACGGGCAGTACTTC. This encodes CASSQRGYGQYF.

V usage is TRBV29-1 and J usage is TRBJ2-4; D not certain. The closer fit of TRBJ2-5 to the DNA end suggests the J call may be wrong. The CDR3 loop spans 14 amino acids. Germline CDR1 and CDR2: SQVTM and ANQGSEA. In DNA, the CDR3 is TGCAGCGTTGAAGATCGGCGGCTAGAAGAGACCCAGTACTTC. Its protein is CSVEDRRLEETQYF.

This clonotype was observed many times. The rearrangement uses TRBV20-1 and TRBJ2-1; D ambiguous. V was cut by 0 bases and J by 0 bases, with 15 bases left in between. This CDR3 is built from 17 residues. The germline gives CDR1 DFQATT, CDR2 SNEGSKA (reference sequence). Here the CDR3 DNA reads TGCAGTGCTAGAGATCGTGGCATCCTAAGCTCCTACAATGAGCAGTTCTTC. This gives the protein CSARDRGILSSYNEQFF.

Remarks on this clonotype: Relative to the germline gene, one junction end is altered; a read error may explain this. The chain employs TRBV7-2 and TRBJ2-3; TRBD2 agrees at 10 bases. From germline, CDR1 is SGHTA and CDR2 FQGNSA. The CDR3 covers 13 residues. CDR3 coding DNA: TGTGTCAGCAGAGCTAGCGGGGGAGGTACGCAGTATTTT. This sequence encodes CVSRASGGGTQYF.